The text below deals with one T cell receptor (beta chain). Its cognate antigen has yet to be identified. Base qualities are not recorded, but no much larger clone differs from it by a single base. This entry belongs to a study of early T cells in non-severe SARS-CoV-2 infection (dated by TCRdb to 2020 to 2022). At the level of the whole study: Because TCR sequencing relied on bulk RNA taken from unsorted whole blood, pairing of alpha and beta chains was not possible. Overall study outcomes, separate from this receptor: Matching against VDJdb was skewed toward anti-spike CD8 responses, likely underestimated virus-specific expansions, and missed private and CD4 specificities.

Inclusive of the bounding cysteine and phenylalanine, the CDR3 is 15 residues long. Just the 45-base CDR3 DNA is kept, in frame starting at base 1. Based on the germline V gene, the CDR1 and CDR2 sequences are SGHVS and FQNEAQ. From V the trimming removes 3 bases and from J it removes 6 bases, while the gene matches leave 8 bases of the junction unaccounted for. Library construction relied on 5' RACE. The reads were generated on a NextSeq 500. To correct for sequencing error and PCR bias, the TCR library protocol tagged individual cDNA molecules with unique molecular identifiers. Both TCR alpha and beta chains were sequenced, and tight co-correlation was observed between alpha and beta sequence abundances in each sample. The study's processing was this. Decombinator V4 was used to annotate the V gene, J gene and CDR3 of the TCR sequences. Expanded TCRs were defined as changing significantly between any two time points under a Poisson model with p below 0.0001. TCR abundances were normalised to the total number of TCRs sequenced in each sample and reported as counts per million. TRAV1-2 paired with TRAJ12, TRAJ20 or TRAJ33 defined MAIT TCRs, while TRAV10 paired with TRAJ18 defined iNKT TCRs. VDJdb, accessed 1 November 2021, was searched for CMV, EBV and SARS-CoV-2 annotated TCRs, excluding TCRs annotated for multiple antigens. The raw public reads went through TCRdb reprocessing: fastp at Q25, MiXCR clone calling, in-frame beta chains kept. Each CDR3 protein appears once, grouped with its most common genes and DNA. The V and J calls were not made by the authors but by TCRdb's processing. The sample includes 80,000 or so distinct CDR3 sequences, with about 14% observed a single time. The ten top clones hold 3% to 3.5% of the sample.

The study was a case-control design nested within a healthcare worker cohort in London, UK, with weekly nasopharyngeal swab PCR tests and blood sampling. Between 23 and 31 March 2020, the week of the UK lockdown, healthcare workers were enrolled and then followed up weekly for as long as 16 weeks. The receptor was isolated from an adult who was a healthcare worker with PCR-confirmed SARS-CoV-2 infection or an uninfected control (not recorded which). The material sequenced was whole blood. The rearranged segments are TRBV7-8 and TRBJ2-5, with 9 central nucleotides matching TRBD1. The DNA reads TGTGCCAGCAGCTTTGCCACAGGGGGCGCGAAGACCCAGTACTTC. This encodes CASSFATGGAKTQYF.